This TCR beta chain is drawn from a study of T cell repertoires in cytomegalovirus infection. The CDR3 contains 16 residues. V dropped 4 bases and J dropped 7; count of bases not matched to a gene: 15. Germline CDR1 reads SGHAT; CDR2 reads FQNNGV. In TCRdb, the reads were re-called with MiXCR into one record per CDR3 protein. The table shows approximately 250,000 distinct CDR3 sequences, with approximately 9.1% occurring only once. This clonotype has ten or more counts. Sequencing was done on a sample of PBMCs. This TCR came from a human donor in good health (CMV status not recorded). Some clones in this sample may be carry-over from other donors' samples. The V call is TRBV11-2, the J call TRBJ1-2; 7 nucleotides line up with TRBD1. The CDR3 bases are TGTGCCAGCAGCTCTGGCCTTCACCGGGACAGTGGTGGCTACACCTTC. This gives the protein CASSSGLHRDSGGYTF.